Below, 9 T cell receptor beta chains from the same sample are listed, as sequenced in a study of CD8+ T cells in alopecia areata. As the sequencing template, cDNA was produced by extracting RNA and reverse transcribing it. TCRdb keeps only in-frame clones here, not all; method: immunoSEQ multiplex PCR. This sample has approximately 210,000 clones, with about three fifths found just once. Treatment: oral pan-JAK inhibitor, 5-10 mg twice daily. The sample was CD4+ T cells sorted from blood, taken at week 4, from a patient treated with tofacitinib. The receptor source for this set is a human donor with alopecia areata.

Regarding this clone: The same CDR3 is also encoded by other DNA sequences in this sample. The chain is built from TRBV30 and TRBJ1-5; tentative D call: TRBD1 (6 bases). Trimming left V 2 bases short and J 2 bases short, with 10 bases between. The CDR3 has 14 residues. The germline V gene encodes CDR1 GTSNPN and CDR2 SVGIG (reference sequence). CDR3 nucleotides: TGTGCCTGGAGTACAGGGTTAGGCAATCAGCCCCAGCATTTT. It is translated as CAWSTGLGNQPQHF.

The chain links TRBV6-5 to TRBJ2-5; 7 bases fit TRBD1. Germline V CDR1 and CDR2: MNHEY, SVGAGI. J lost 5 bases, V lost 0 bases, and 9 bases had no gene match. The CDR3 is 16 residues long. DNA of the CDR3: TGTGCCAGCAGTTACTCGGGATACAGGGGTGGGGAGACCCAGTACTTC. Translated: CASSYSGYRGGETQYF.

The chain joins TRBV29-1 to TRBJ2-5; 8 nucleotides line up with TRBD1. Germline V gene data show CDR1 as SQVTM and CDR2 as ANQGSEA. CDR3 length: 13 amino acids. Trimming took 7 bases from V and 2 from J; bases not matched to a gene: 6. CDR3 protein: CSADRGLQETQYF. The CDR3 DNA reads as TGCAGCGCCGACAGGGGATTACAAGAGACCCAGTACTTC.

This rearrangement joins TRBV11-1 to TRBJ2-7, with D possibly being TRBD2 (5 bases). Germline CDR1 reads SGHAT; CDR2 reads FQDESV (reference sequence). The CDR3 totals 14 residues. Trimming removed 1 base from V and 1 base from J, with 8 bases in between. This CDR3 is CASSLGRISYEQYF. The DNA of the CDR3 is TGTGCCAGCAGCTTAGGGAGGATTTCCTACGAGCAGTACTTC.

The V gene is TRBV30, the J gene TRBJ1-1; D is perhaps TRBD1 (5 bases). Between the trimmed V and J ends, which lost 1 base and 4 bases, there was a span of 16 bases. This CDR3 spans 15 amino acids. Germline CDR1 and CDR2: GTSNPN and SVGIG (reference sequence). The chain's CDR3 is CAWSGWRERGTEAFF. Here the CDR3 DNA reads TGTGCCTGGAGTGGTTGGAGGGAGAGGGGCACTGAAGCTTTCTTT. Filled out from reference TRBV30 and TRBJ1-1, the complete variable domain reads SQTIHQWPATLVQPVGSPLSLECTVEGTSNPNLYWYRQAAGRGLQLLFYSVGIGQISSEVPQNLSASRPQDRQFILSSKKLLLSDSGFYLCAWSGWRERGTEAFFGQGTRLTVV.

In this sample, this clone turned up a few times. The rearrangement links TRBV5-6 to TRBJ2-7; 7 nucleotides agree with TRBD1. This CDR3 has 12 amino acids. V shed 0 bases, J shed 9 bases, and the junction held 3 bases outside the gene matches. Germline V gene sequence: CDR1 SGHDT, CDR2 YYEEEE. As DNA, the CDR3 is TGTGCCAGCAGCTTGGAACAGGGGAGGCAGTACTTC. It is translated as CASSLEQGRQYF.

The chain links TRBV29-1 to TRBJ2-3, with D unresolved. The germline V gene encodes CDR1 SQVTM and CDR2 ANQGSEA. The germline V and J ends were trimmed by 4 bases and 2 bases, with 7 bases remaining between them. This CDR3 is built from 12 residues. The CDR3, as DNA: TGCAGCGTTGTGAGTTTCACAGATACGCAGTATTTT. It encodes CSVVSFTDTQYF.

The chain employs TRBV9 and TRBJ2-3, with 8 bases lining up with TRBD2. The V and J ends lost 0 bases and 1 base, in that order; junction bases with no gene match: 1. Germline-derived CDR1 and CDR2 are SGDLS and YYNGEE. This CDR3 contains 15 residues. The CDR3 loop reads CASSVGSGGTDTQYF. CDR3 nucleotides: TGTGCCAGCAGCGTAGGTAGCGGGGGCACAGATACGCAGTATTTT.

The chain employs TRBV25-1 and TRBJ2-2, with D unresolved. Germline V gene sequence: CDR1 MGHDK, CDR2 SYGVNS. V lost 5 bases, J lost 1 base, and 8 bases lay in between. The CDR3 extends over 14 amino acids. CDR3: CASSRAGNTGELFF. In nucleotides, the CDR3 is TGTGCCAGCAGTAGGGCAGGGAACACCGGGGAGCTGTTTTTT.